This TCR beta chain was recovered during a study of shared clonotypes between healthy human individuals (dated by TCRdb to 2019 to 2021). With regard to the full study: Two women and three men aged 18 to 49 years were included in the cohort. To estimate repertoire size and how much clonotype sharing occurs between individuals, the study deeply sequenced the blood TCR repertoires of five healthy adults. To increase sequencing depth and limit assay-specific biases, different laboratories used diverse techniques to prepare libraries and sequence TCR repertoires. Leukapheresis yielded between about 0.9 and 8.9 billion PBMCs per donor. On the study overall, not on this receptor specifically: Based on pairwise subsampling, the degree of clonotype sharing among donors was expected to be affected by sequencing depth. The genetic and exposure-history diversity represented was limited by the small number of donors. Sampling was limited to blood, and TCR repertoires in tissue likely differ from TCR repertoires in blood.

The germline V end is reduced by 1 base and the J end by 3 bases; junction bases left unmatched: 9. Via the germline V gene, CDR1 is SGHAT and CDR2 FQNNGV. The CDR3 holds 16 amino acids from the cysteine to the phenylalanine. Just CDR3 DNA is preserved here, 48 bases in frame from base 1. Using the deep immunoSEQ assay, multiplex PCR amplified TCR CDR3 regions from genomic DNA. Extracted genomic DNA from each cell subset was distributed evenly across all wells of several immunoSEQ 96-well plates, and each plate was treated as a replicate. For unsorted PBMC, roughly 330 ng of genomic DNA, equivalent to around 33,000 T cell genomes, went into each replicate PCR. Ten immunoSEQ deep assay plates were used to sequence unsorted PBMC genomic DNA. Purified libraries were measured with a Qubit 3.0 fluorometer, size-checked on a Bioanalyzer 2100, and measured again with the KAPA Library Quantification kit. Each immunoSEQ 96-well plate was sequenced on its own single-read 150-cycle Illumina NextSeq 550 flow cell. The paper's processing steps were these. Because the immunoSEQ output included only junctional sequences and no quality scores, the filtering could not be the same as the filtering used for full-length reads. Sequences were annotated with PyIR, a Python wrapper for IgBLAST v1.9, using IMGT germline references to assign V/J genes and CDR3. Reads with weak V/J assignments (E-value above 1e-6), missing CDR3, stop codons, out-of-frame junctions, or ambiguous translated residues were removed. V3J clonotypes were defined as sequences sharing the same inferred V gene, J gene, and CDR3 amino acid sequence. The percentage overlap between two repertoires was calculated by dividing the number of shared unique clonotypes by the size of the smaller repertoire. RTK rarefaction, the Chao1 estimator, and Recon v2.1 estimates of unobserved clonotypes were used to assess repertoire richness. As stored in TCRdb, this immuneACCESS dataset retains in-frame rearrangements with V and J assigned. A fraction of the clones does not appear; measured against another copy, unresolved V genes explain less than half of the discrepancy, and the remainder lacks a known reason. V, J and clone size derive from that table, while D and trimming were established from the DNA sequence. The sample table shows approximately 460,000 clones, and roughly four fifths are seen once. About 12% of the sample is taken by the ten largest.

The donors were healthy, HIV-negative adults who had no recently reported acute infections or vaccinations. Only Caucasian adults living in Nashville, Tennessee, USA were represented among the donors. For unsorted samples, 90 million or so PBMCs were counted and genomic DNA was extracted with the QIAamp DNA Blood Mini kit. Blood was obtained by leukapheresis, after which PBMCs were separated by Ficoll-Histopaque density gradient centrifugation and cryopreserved in liquid nitrogen vapor phase. As to this clone: Which antigen it targets is not known. Base qualities are missing; no much larger clone stands one base away.

The receptor comes from a woman between 40 and 50 years old in good health. Some clones in this sample may be carry-over from other donors' samples. The V gene is TRBV11-2 and the J gene is TRBJ2-7; 7 junctional bases match TRBD1. The sequenced sample was PBMCs. This receptor has the CDR3 CASSLVGTGADYEQYF. The sequenced DNA: TGTGCCAGCAGCTTAGTGGGCACAGGGGCCGACTACGAGCAGTACTTC.